This TCR beta chain was sequenced during a study of PD-L1 blockade in urothelial cancer. Study-wide background: Once treatment had started, blood was analyzed at 3 weeks (second dose) and again at 6 weeks.

Of note for this clone: Its antigen is not known.

CDR3 length: 13 residues. Trimming took 11 bases from V and 4 from J, leaving 18 bases between them. Profiled with immunoSEQ multiplex PCR; TCRdb holds only in-frame clones, not every one. Of approximately 100,000 clones detected, about 85% appear once; the ten largest clones hold approximately 2.4%. General study findings and limits: It was durable-benefit patients whose tumor-associated blood clones expanded more at 3 weeks.

This receptor was identified in a man between 45 and 60 years old with urothelial cancer. The starting material was PBMCs, obtained around atezolizumab (anti-PD-L1) treatment. The chain links TRBV23-1 to TRBJ2-7; TRBD1 might be the D (8 bases). TRBV23-1 is treated as an ORF (open reading frame) with a function not yet certain. Here the CDR3 reads CACLGGTGYEQYF. The CDR3 nucleotides are TGCGCCTGCTTGGGGGGGACAGGATACGAGCAGTACTTC.